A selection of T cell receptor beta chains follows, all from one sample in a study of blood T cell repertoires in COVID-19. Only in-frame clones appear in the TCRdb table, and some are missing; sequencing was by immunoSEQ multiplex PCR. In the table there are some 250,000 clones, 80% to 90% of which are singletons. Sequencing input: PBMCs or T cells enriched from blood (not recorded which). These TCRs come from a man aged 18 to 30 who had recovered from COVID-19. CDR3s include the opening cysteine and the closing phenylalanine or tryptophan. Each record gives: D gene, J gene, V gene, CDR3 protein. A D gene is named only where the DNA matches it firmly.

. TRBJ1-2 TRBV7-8 CASSYTAAPMGYTF
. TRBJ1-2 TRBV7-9 CASSLDRVYGYTF
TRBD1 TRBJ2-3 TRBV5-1 CASSPGTGSTDTQYF
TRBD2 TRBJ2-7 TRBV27 CASSFSGTFYEQYF
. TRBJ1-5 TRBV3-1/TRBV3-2 CASSPSHGSRNQPQHF
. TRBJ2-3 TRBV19 CASSIGEREQYF
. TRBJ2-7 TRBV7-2 CASSLYDEQYF
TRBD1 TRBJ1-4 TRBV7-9 CASSLDGGGRTNEKLFF
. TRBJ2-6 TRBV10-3 CAISGRVSSGANVLTF
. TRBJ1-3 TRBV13 CANLPASSGNTIYF
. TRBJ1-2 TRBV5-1 CATSPGEHYGYTF
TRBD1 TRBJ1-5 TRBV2 CASDRGGNQPQHF
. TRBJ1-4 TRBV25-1 CASSGPGVMGEKLFF
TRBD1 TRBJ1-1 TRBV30 CAWYDGQAAEAFF
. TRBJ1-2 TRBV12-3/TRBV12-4 CASSLAGTGYTF
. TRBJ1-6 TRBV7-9 CASSLGAGNSPLHF
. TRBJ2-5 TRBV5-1 CASSFGIPRETQYF
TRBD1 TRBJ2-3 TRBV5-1 CASSVRRGQGSDTQYF
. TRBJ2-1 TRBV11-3 CASSLGLPATTDNEQFF
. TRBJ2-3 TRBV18 CASSPSVSRFGTDTQYF
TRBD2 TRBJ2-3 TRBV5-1 CASSPGITSGGTDTQYF
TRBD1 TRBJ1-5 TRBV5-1 CASSLGTGSNQPQHF
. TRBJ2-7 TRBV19 CASSIERDSYEQYF
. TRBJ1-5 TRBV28 CAWGRRGQPQHF
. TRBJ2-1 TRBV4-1 CASSPLPGSYNEQFF
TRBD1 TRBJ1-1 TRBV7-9 CASSARQGLNTEAFF
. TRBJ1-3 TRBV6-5 CASRYTGSGNTIYF
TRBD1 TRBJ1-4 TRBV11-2 CASSLATGGNEKLFF
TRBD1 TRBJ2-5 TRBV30 CAVNRQGPSETQYF
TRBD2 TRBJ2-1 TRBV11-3 CASSLGVGAGGHTYNEQFF
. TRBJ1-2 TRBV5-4 CASSLFKETYGYTF
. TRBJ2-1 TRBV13 CASSPRNNEQFF
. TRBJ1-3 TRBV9 CASSVSPLSGNTIYF
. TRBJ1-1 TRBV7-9 CASSLLSAGMNTEAFF
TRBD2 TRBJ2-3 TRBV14 CASSQDQRGEQYF
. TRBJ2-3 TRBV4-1 CASSQGVLDRTDTQYF
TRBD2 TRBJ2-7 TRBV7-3 CASSRWRERTYEQYF
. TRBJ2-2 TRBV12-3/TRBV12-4 CASSLMLPGELFF
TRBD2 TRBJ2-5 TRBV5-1 CASSLATSGRETQYF
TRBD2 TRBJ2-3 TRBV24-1 CATSDGLAGALFTDTQYF
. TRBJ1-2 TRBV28 CASRVRADYGYTF
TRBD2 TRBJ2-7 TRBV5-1 CASSAQPTSGLDEQYF
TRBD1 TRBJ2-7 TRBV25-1 CASTGQTNYEQYF
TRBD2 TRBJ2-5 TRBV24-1 CATSDLGRLAGVSETQYF
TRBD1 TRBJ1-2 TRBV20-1 CSASVGQKGFGYTF
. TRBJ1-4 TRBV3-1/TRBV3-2 CASSQDLKSNEKLFF
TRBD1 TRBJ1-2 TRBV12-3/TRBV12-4 CASTPSTGRGYTF
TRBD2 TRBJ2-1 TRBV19 CASMGTSGSSSYNEQFF
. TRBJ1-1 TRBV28 CASGRTATSNTEAFF
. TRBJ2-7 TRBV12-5 CASGLAYEQYF
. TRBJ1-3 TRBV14 CASSHFPGDTIYF
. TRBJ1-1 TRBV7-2 CASSLDVPLAAFF
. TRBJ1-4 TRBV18 CASSPASTNDEKLFF
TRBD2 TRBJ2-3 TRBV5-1 CASSLLSRGGADTQYF
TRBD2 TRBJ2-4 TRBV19 CASSIELAGGPPGIQYF